This is a list of T cell receptor beta chains from one sample in a study of regulatory T cells in long-lasting Graves disease. TCRdb ran MiXCR on the multiplex PCR reads and lists one entry per CDR3 protein. The data hold about 560,000 distinct CDR3 sequences, with 15% to 20% observed a single time. This same sample was also taken into another study, of T cells in Graves' hyperthyroidism and ophthalmopathy.

The material sequenced was peripheral blood mononuclear cells (PBMCs), taken at new diagnosis, from a patient treated with antithyroid drugs. The origin of the receptors is a man aged 18 to 29 with Graves disease. The CDR3 runs from the conserved cysteine through the conserved F or W. A D gene is named only where the DNA matches it firmly. Clone sizes are given selectively: once, few, many, or a class where the clone is expanded.

TRBV11-2	TRBD1	NA	14	TRBJ2-7	CASSLRQGNSEQYF	TGTGCCAGCAGTTTAAGACAGGGGAATAGCGAGCAGTACTTC
TRBV19	NA	many	16	TRBJ1-5	CASRWQGDSWNQPQHF	TGTGCCAGTAGGTGGCAGGGAGATAGTTGGAATCAGCCCCAGCATTTT
TRBV7-3	NA	NA	16	TRBJ2-6	CASSPSRGPGANVLTF	TGTGCCAGCAGCCCCAGCCGGGGGCCTGGGGCCAACGTCCTGACTTTC
TRBV9	NA	many	16	TRBJ2-7	CASSLTGGGSSYEQYF	TGTGCCAGCAGCCTTACAGGGGGGGGTAGCTCCTACGAGCAGTACTTC
TRBV7-9	NA	many	14	TRBJ2-1	CASSLGGSYNEQFF	TGTGCCAGCAGCCTCGGGGGATCCTACAATGAGCAGTTCTTC
TRBV5-4	TRBD1	NA	14	TRBJ1-4	CASSSGGANEKLFF	TGTGCCAGCAGCTCAGGGGGAGCTAATGAAAAACTGTTTTTT
TRBV28	NA	NA	14	TRBJ1-5	CASSYVGEGQPQHF	TGTGCCAGCAGTTATGTAGGGGAGGGACAGCCCCAGCATTTT
TRBV6-1	TRBD2	many	14	TRBJ2-7	CASRSPLGAGEQYF	TGTGCCAGCAGATCCCCCCTTGGAGCGGGAGAGCAGTACTTC
TRBV3-1	TRBD2	NA	15	TRBJ2-7	CASSQAASGIYEQYF	TGTGCCAGCAGCCAAGCGGCTAGCGGGATCTACGAGCAGTACTTC
TRBV4-2	TRBD2	many	15	TRBJ2-7	CASSPRRELSSEQYF	TGTGCCAGCAGCCCACGGCGGGAGCTTTCTAGCGAGCAGTACTTC
TRBV6-2/TRBV6-3	TRBD2	NA	16	TRBJ2-4	CASTQREGLAKNIQYF	TGTGCCAGCACTCAAAGGGAGGGCTTGGCCAAAAACATTCAGTACTTC
TRBV13	NA	NA	15	TRBJ2-7	CASSLAPPPSYEQYF	TGTGCCAGCAGCTTAGCCCCACCCCCGAGCTACGAGCAGTACTTC
TRBV27	NA	NA	13	TRBJ2-7	CASSLQGINEQYF	TGTGCCAGCAGTTTACAGGGTATCAACGAGCAGTACTTC
TRBV20-1	NA	NA	14	TRBJ2-7	CSAPPAVQGWEQYF	TGCAGTGCCCCGCCGGCCGTCCAGGGGTGGGAGCAGTACTTC
TRBV6-2/TRBV6-3	TRBD2	few	16	TRBJ2-3	CASSYGTSGGADTQYF	TGTGCCAGCAGTTACGGGACTAGCGGGGGTGCAGATACGCAGTATTTT
TRBV6-5	NA	few	16	TRBJ1-1	CASSYSVVALNTEAFF	TGTGCCAGCAGTTACTCCGTGGTAGCCCTGAACACTGAAGCTTTCTTT
TRBV5-1	NA	NA	14	TRBJ2-7	CASSSGSGLYEQYF	TGCGCCAGCAGCTCGGGGTCAGGGCTCTACGAGCAGTACTTC
TRBV9	NA	NA	16	TRBJ2-2	CASSLRTLVPTGELFF	TGTGCCAGCAGCCTCAGAACACTCGTACCTACCGGGGAGCTGTTTTTT
TRBV6-5	NA	few	11	TRBJ1-1	CASSSGPVAFF	TGTGCCAGCAGTTCCGGGCCTGTAGCTTTCTTT
TRBV12-3/TRBV12-4	NA	many	14	TRBJ2-3	CASSSRGQGDTQYF	TGTGCCAGCAGTTCACGGGGGCAGGGGGATACGCAGTATTTT
TRBV20-1	NA	few	12	TRBJ2-2	CSARDASGELFF	TGCAGTGCTAGAGATGCTAGCGGGGAGCTGTTTTTT
TRBV3-1	NA	few	13	TRBJ1-2	CASSQRQNYGYTF	TGTGCCAGCAGCCAAAGACAGAACTATGGCTACACCTTC
TRBV18	TRBD1	NA	16	TRBJ2-6	CASSPPGQQRANVLTF	TGTGCCAGCTCACCACCGGGACAGCAAAGGGCCAACGTCCTGACTTTC
TRBV20-1	NA	many	14	TRBJ2-3	CSATLAALTDTQYF	TGCAGTGCTACCTTAGCGGCCCTCACAGATACGCAGTATTTT
TRBV6-1	NA	NA	12	TRBJ2-4	CASSPPRNIQYF	TGTGCCAGCAGTCCACCCAGGAACATTCAGTACTTC
TRBV2	NA	NA	16	TRBJ2-6	CASSMGRRSGANVLTF	TGTGCCAGCAGTATGGGACGGCGCTCTGGGGCCAACGTCCTGACTTTC
TRBV7-9	NA	many	15	TRBJ1-2	CASSLAPQAWDGYTF	TGTGCCAGCAGCTTAGCGCCCCAGGCTTGGGATGGCTACACCTTC
TRBV5-1	TRBD2	many	12	TRBJ2-1	CASSSSGGEQFF	TGCGCCAGCAGCTCTAGCGGGGGTGAGCAGTTCTTC
TRBV30	NA	many	12	TRBJ2-1	CAWSPAYNEQFF	TGTGCCTGGAGTCCTGCCTACAATGAGCAGTTCTTC
TRBV12-3/TRBV12-4	TRBD2	few	14	TRBJ2-1	CASTWPSGRDEQFF	TGTGCCAGCACCTGGCCTAGCGGGAGGGATGAGCAGTTCTTC
TRBV10-1	NA	few	13	TRBJ2-7	CASSESRGGEQYF	TGCGCCAGCAGTGAGTCGAGAGGCGGGGAGCAGTACTTC
TRBV12-3/TRBV12-4	NA	many	14	TRBJ2-7	CASSLAGRRYEQYF	TGTGCCAGCAGTTTGGCGGGAAGAAGGTACGAGCAGTACTTC
TRBV5-1	TRBD2	few	17	TRBJ2-3	CASSFYPSGRATDTQYF	TGCGCCAGCAGCTTTTATCCAAGCGGGAGGGCAACAGATACGCAGTATTTT
TRBV7-9	TRBD2	few	14	TRBJ2-1	CASSPSGRQDEQFF	TGTGCCAGCAGCCCAAGCGGGAGGCAGGATGAGCAGTTCTTC
TRBV7-2	NA	few	15	TRBJ1-2	CASSQRLTASYGYTF	TGTGCCAGCAGCCAGAGGCTCACAGCGAGCTATGGCTACACCTTC
TRBV5-6	TRBD2	many	14	TRBJ2-1	CASSLPGLDSEQFF	TGTGCCAGCAGCTTGCCGGGACTAGACAGTGAGCAGTTCTTC
TRBV5-1	NA	many	13	TRBJ2-3	CASSFGVADTQYF	TGCGCCAGCAGCTTCGGGGTCGCAGATACGCAGTATTTT
TRBV5-4	TRBD1	NA	14	TRBJ1-2	CASSTQDRAYGYTF	TGTGCCAGCAGCACCCAGGACAGGGCCTATGGCTACACCTTC
TRBV24-1	NA	NA	13	TRBJ2-1	CATSDQDEPEQFF	TGTGCCACCAGTGATCAGGACGAGCCTGAGCAGTTCTTC
TRBV7-9	NA	many	15	TRBJ2-2	CASSLLVGRTGELFF	TGTGCCAGCAGCTTACTGGTGGGGCGCACCGGGGAGCTGTTTTTT
TRBV27	NA	many	13	TRBJ1-5	CASSFRENQPQHF	TGTGCCAGCAGTTTTCGGGAAAATCAGCCCCAGCATTTT
TRBV9	NA	NA	13	TRBJ1-1	CASGPPLNTEAFF	TGTGCCAGCGGCCCACCTTTGAACACTGAAGCTTTCTTT
TRBV7-2	TRBD1	NA	18	TRBJ2-6	CASSSTGRFGSGANVLTF	TGTGCCAGCAGCTCGACAGGGAGATTTGGATCTGGGGCCAACGTCCTGACTTTC
TRBV7-9	TRBD2	many	16	TRBJ2-5	CASSLEALAGAETQYF	TGTGCCAGCAGCTTAGAGGCACTAGCGGGAGCAGAGACCCAGTACTTC
TRBV7-8	TRBD1	once	17	TRBJ1-6	CASSLADLTGFNSPLHF	TGTGCCAGCAGCTTAGCCGATTTGACAGGGTTTAATTCACCCCTCCACTTT
TRBV6-2/TRBV6-3	TRBD1	many	18	TRBJ2-6	CASSLTGTGGSGANVLTF	TGTGCCAGCAGTTTGACCGGGACAGGAGGGTCTGGGGCCAACGTCCTGACTTTC
TRBV2	NA	few	15	TRBJ1-5	CASSDGGGSNQPQHF	TGTGCCAGCAGTGATGGAGGGGGTAGCAATCAGCCCCAGCATTTT
TRBV11-1	TRBD1	many	16	TRBJ2-7	CASSRTGGRRLDEQYF	TGTGCCAGCAGCCGCACAGGGGGCCGCAGGCTAGACGAGCAGTACTTC
TRBV9	NA	NA	14	TRBJ1-2	CASSVNKEDYGYTF	TGTGCCAGCAGCGTCAATAAGGAGGATTATGGCTACACCTTC